Reported below is one T cell receptor (beta chain). Other DNA variants within this sample encode the same CDR3. The data originate from a study of control samples from healthy donors and cancer patients. The CDR3 sequence is 20 residues long. The trim removed 6 bases at V and 6 bases at J, leaving 23 bases unmatched. Germline CDR1 and CDR2: KGHSH and LQKENI. Profiling relied on immunoSEQ multiplex PCR, and the TCRdb table lists in-frame clones only, not all of them. The profile shows 390,000 or so clones, 80% to 95% of them singletons. The source material was PBMCs. This clonotype was sampled from a man aged 35 to 55 with head and neck cancer. The chain links TRBV18 to TRBJ2-7, with 13 bases matching TRBD2. CDR3 sequence reads: CASSPLLGGRRTSGSGEQYF. DNA of the CDR3: TGTGCCAGCTCGCCTCTCCTCGGTGGGCGTCGGACTAGCGGGAGTGGCGAGCAGTACTTC.